Sequencing of this T cell receptor (beta chain) was carried out in a study of cytomegalovirus exposure and HLA in healthy donors (dated by TCRdb to about 2017). Notes on the research overall: In an earlier analysis of 550 to 750 of the donors, 276 Gb of sequence data and some 100 million unique TCR beta sequences from 150 million to 200 million T cells were reported. To predict cytomegalovirus infection status, the study combined high-throughput TCR immunosequencing, statistical association of individual TCRs with disease status, and machine learning. The number of typed donors differed by locus: roughly 629-630 for A, B, C, DRB1 and DQB1; 500 to 550 for DQA1; about 600 for DPA1; and around 450 for DPB1. The genetic ancestry cluster associated with self-reported Caucasian donors included over 80% of the approximately 400 genotyped donors. A later analysis re-examined previously published TCR beta repertoires from 500 to 700 donors and added high-resolution HLA genotyping to investigate patterns of TCR occurrence. The study used immunosequencing to profile the T cell repertoires of around 600 subjects and linked those repertoires to cytomegalovirus serostatus. Roughly five DR-DQ haplotypes were handled as single units for association and clustering because linkage in the cohort was strong. Donor age, sex, ethnicity and CMV serostatus were collected together with the repertoire data. In a later genetic analysis, genome-wide SNP genotypes for about three fifths of the roughly 670 donors were used, and that subset was treated as a discovery cohort. The study aimed to test whether cataloging public T cell receptors could reveal signatures of past pathogen exposure. All discovery cohort repertoires had been generated using a single sequencing platform. Across roughly 420 genotyped donors of the cohort, an average of roughly 250,000 unique TCR beta nucleotide sequences per donor were sequenced, and roughly a sixth of those sequences were non-productive. Roughly 300 gigabases of sequencing data and 70 million to 95 million unique TCR sequences made up an early release that covered several hundred HLA-typed donors. Both class I and class II loci were covered by HLA typing, at four-digit resolution. In the later analysis, no new phenotypic data were used to find candidate immune exposures; instead, reliance was placed on TCR beta sequences and their occurrence across donors. An earlier analysis of roughly 580 of the donors used high-throughput TCR beta sequencing to judge whether each TCR beta V gene segment behaved as functional or pseudogenic. A separate validation cohort of 100 to 150 different subjects was used in addition to the roughly 620-subject first cohort.

This clone was recorded only once. This receptor's antigen is unknown. Per-nucleotide qualities are absent, and no much larger clonotype sits a single base away. In total, around 600 healthy bone marrow donors made up the cohort. Cohort members were all nominally healthy when sampled, although unrecorded immune exposures were likely present. The donor tested CMV seronegative, placing the donor among the 350 to 400 seronegative members of the cohort. A peripheral blood sample was collected from each donor, and TCR beta sequencing was performed on peripheral blood mononuclear cells. The Qiagen DNeasy Blood Extraction Kit was used to extract genomic DNA from the blood cell samples. General study outcomes and caveats: Linkage disequilibrium might explain the correlated functional status among segregating V segments, but an unknown experimental factor could not be ruled out. Sequencing depth was assumed to be roughly uniform across donors in the presence/absence analyses, though that assumption may not hold. The study listed 150 to 200 TCR beta chains as associated with cytomegalovirus. Because some donors lacked HLA typing at each locus, the association tests relied only on the typed subset. Some IMGT-functional V segments, including TRBV6-2 and TRBV6-3, could not be distinguished by the 87-base-pair reads and were therefore excluded. In a later genetic analysis, a missense DCLRE1C variant was associated with V-gene and J-gene trimming of TCR beta chains, and the association was replicated in an independent cohort. Most TCR sequences were seen in very few donors, while some public TCRs were found in many individuals. A few of the identified cytomegalovirus-associated TCR beta chains were confirmed in vitro to be specific for cytomegalovirus antigens. A cluster of highly shared sequence variants was judged likely to be a technical artifact of the sequencing pipeline. This cohort had only TCR beta chains sequenced, and the lack of alpha or paired-chain data limited which features could be detected. At a false discovery rate of 0.05, a later analysis linked under 20,000 TCR beta sequences to specific HLA alleles. In both the original and validation cohorts, the classifier was reported to diagnose cytomegalovirus status with high specificity and sensitivity. In an earlier analysis of several hundred of the donors, most TCR beta V segments were observed in productive rearrangements about 87% or about 30% of the time, broadly matching IMGT annotations. A later analysis found that most CMV-associated TCR beta chains appeared HLA-restricted, with HLA associations seemingly driven largely by CMV exposure. According to a later analysis, parvovirus B19, influenza, CMV and Epstein-Barr virus appeared linked to several top co-occurrence clusters. A later analysis found that TCR association rates varied across HLA loci, with DRB1 alleles showing the most associated TCRs and HLA-C alleles the fewest. The authors suggested that the approach could potentially be extended to other disease states and immunological phenotypes. In a later genetic analysis, fewer N-insertions in productive TCRs were reported among donors in an Asian-associated ancestry cluster than the approximately 670-donor mean. When HLA alleles, especially DR and DQ, strongly co-occurred, attributing TCR associations to individual alleles was difficult. A later analysis found that HLA-associated TCR beta chains were more clonally expanded and had lower generation probabilities than equally common non-associated chains. A further reported finding was that TCR beta sequences accurately predicted the HLA-A and HLA-B alleles for most subjects in the first cohort. Because counts were too low, about 15 rarely observed V segments, including chromosome 9 orphons, were left out of the earlier analysis of 587 of the donors. Immune exposure information for the cohort was limited to CMV serostatus.

Spanning cysteine to phenylalanine, the CDR3 consists of 15 amino acids. The CDR3 DNA has 45 bases and is translated from base 1. Via the germline V gene, CDR1 is SGDLS and CDR2 YYNGEE. V lost 2 bases and J lost 15 bases; the stretch between them is 21 bases long. The library relied on the immunoSEQ multiplex PCR assay. For the multiplex PCR, a mixture combining 60 forward primers for TCR Vbeta segments and 13 reverse primers for TCR Jbeta segments was used. A multiplex PCR assay on genomic DNA amplified the CDR3 region of rearranged TCR beta genes. The Illumina HiSeq System was used to sequence the amplified TCR beta libraries as 87-base-pair reads. For the original study's pipeline: In a later analysis, around 80 million unique TCR beta chains were counted across the 666 repertoires, and about 10 million of these chains were shared by at least two donors. Raw reads were error-corrected and collapsed into unique sequences by a nearest-neighbor algorithm in which closely related sequences were merged to remove PCR and sequencing errors. CDR3 sequences were aligned to IMGT reference sequences to assign V, D and J gene segments. Each retained sequence needed at least a six-nucleotide match to both a V gene segment and a J gene segment. A rearrangement counted as productive if the CDR3 had no stop codons and remained in frame with V and J, and every other rearrangement counted as non-productive. CDR3 was defined according to IMGT convention as the region running from the second conserved V-encoded cysteine to the conserved J-encoded phenylalanine. The earlier analysis of a few hundred of the donors excluded sequences that lacked an unambiguous match to a single V gene segment. In an earlier analysis of 450 to 700 of the donors, V segments were called functional above 56.7% productive rearrangements and were called segregating when the between-donor standard deviation exceeded 5%. To diagnose cytomegalovirus status from the catalog of TCR beta chain sequences, a statistical classification framework was built. A later analysis assigned V and J genes by comparing TCR nucleotide sequences with IMGT/GENE-DB human TR gene sequences. In a later analysis, CDR3 sequences and most-parsimonious VDJ recombination scenarios were assigned using the TCRdist pipeline. In a later analysis, each TCR beta chain was defined by its CDR3 amino acid sequence together with its V-gene family, and reads without a unique V-gene family were excluded. To address suspected cross-contamination and a sequencing artifact, a later analysis removed a few hundred highly shared, low-generation-probability nucleotide sequences. For each public chain, a later analysis derived a clonal expansion index from normalized ranks of inferred template counts within each repertoire. Generation probabilities in a later analysis came from a VDJ recombination model fitted to out-of-frame rearrangements, and those results were checked against IGoR. In a later analysis, hypergeometric tests were used to score TCR-TCR, TCR-HLA and TCR-CMV co-occurrence, with a repertoire-size bias correction applied to TCR pairs. False discovery rates were estimated in a later analysis by permuting HLA or CMV assignments 20 times. In a later analysis, co-occurring TCRs were grouped using DBSCAN, and TCRdist sequence similarity was added for clustering within HLA-allele-positive subsets. Co-occurrence clustering excluded repertoires with fewer than 30,000 or more than 120,000 public chains, plus five with anomalous nucleotide sharing. TCRdb provides this immuneACCESS table in a form limited to in-frame rearrangements. Some clones are lacking; in checked studies, under half of them reflect an unresolved V gene, and why the rest are absent is not known. That table gives V, J and clone size, and the DNA gave D and trimming. The sample table lists 150,000 to 200,000 clones, roughly 80% of them with a count of one. Approximately 2.8% of the sample goes to the ten largest clones.

The TCR was taken from a male donor in good health and CMV-seronegative. Sequencing was performed on PBMCs. This chain is built from TRBV9 and TRBJ1-6; no D gene is confidently identified. The DNA reads TGTGCCAGCAGCGTTTTTCCCGGGAATCCTCAAGACCTCCACTTT. Its coded protein is CASSVFPGNPQDLHF.